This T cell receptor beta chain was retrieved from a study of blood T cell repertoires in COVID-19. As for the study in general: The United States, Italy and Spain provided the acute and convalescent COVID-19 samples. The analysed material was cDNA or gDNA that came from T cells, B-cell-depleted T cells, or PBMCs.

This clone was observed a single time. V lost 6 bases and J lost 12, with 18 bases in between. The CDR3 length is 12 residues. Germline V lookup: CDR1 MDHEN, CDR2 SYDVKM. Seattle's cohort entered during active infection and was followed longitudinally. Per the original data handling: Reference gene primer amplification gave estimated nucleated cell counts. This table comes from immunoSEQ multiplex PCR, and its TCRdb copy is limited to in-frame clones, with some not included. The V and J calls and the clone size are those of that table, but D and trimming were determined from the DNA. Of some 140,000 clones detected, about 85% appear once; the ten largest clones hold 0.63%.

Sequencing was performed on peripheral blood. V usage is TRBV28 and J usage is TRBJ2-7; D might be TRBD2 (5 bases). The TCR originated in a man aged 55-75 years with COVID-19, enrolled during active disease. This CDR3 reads CASSLEVGRRYF. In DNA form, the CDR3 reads TGTGCCAGCAGCCTGGAGGTCGGTCGGCGGTACTTC. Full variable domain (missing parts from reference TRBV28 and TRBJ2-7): DVKVTQSSRYLVKRTGEKVFLECVQDMDHENMFWYRQDPGLGLRLIYFSYDVKMKEKGDIPEGYSVSREKKERFSLILESASTNQTSMYLCASSLEVGRRYFGPGTRLTVT.